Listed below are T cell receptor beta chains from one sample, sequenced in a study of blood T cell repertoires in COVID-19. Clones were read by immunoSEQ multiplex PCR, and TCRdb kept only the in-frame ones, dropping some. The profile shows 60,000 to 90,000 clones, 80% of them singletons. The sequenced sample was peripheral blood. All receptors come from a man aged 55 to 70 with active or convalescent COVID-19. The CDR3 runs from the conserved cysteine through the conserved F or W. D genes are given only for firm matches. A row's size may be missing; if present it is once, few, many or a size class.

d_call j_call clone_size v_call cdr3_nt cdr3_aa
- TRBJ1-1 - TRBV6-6 TGTGCCAGCAGTTACCCGGCAGGGGCGGGCACTGAAGCTTTCTTT CASSYPAGAGTEAFF
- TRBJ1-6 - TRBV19 TGTGCCAGTAGTATACCCGGACAAAAACCCCTCCACTTT CASSIPGQKPLHF
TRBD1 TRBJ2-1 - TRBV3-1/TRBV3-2 TGTGCCAGCAGCCGATTTAGGGGGCAGGGTGGCCCTAGTGCCTACAATGAGCAGTTCTTC CASSRFRGQGGPSAYNEQFF
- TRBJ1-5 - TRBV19 TGTGCCAGTAGTACAGGACAGCTATATAGCAATCAGCCCCAGCATTTT CASSTGQLYSNQPQHF
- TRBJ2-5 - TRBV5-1 TGCGCCAGCAGCTTCGACTACGGAACCACCCAAGAGACCCAGTACTTC CASSFDYGTTQETQYF
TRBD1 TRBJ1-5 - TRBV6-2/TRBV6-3 TGTGCCAGCAGTAGGACAGGGGGCCCGTATCAGCCCCAGCATTTT CASSRTGGPYQPQHF
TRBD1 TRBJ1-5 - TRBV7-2 TGTGCCAGCAGCTTAGTTCAGGGGGCGGCGCAGCCCCAGCATTTT CASSLVQGAAQPQHF
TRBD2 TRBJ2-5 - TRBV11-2 TGTGCCAGCAGCCCCGGGGGGGACCAAGAGACCCAGTACTTC CASSPGGDQETQYF
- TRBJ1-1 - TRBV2 TGTGCCAGTAATATTAGAAACACTGAAGCTTTCTTT CASNIRNTEAFF
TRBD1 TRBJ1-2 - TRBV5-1 TGCGCCAGCAGCGCGGGACAGGGGGCCGTTGTCGATGGCTACACCTTC CASSAGQGAVVDGYTF
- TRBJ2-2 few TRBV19 TGTGCCAGTTGGCAGAGTGGCGGCGGGGAGCTGTTTTTT CASWQSGGGELFF
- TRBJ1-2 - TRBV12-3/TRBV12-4 TGTGCCAGCAGTTTACAGGGGAATGGCTACACCTTC CASSLQGNGYTF
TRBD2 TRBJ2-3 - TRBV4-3 TGCGCCAGCAGCCAAGGAGGCGGGAGACTAGTGACAGATACGCAGTATTTT CASSQGGGRLVTDTQYF
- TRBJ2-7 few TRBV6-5 TGTGCCAGCAGAGACTACTACGAGCAGTACTTC CASRDYYEQYF
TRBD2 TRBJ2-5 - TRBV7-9 TGTGCCAGCAGCTTACCTACTAGCGGGGGGATACAAGAGACCCAGTACTTC CASSLPTSGGIQETQYF
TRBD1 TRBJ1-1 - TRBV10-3 TGTGCCATCTCCCAACAAACAGGGGTGGGAGCTGAAGCTTTCTTT CAISQQTGVGAEAFF
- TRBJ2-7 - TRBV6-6 TGTGCCAGCAGTCCAACTAAACGCCGACAGTTCTCCTACGAGCAGTACTTC CASSPTKRRQFSYEQYF
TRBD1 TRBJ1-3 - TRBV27 TGTGCCAGCAGTCGCTATCGACAGGGGGAATCCGGAAACACCATATATTTT CASSRYRQGESGNTIYF
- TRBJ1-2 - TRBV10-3 TGTGCCATCAGTGAACGCGGGGTCAGCTACACCTTC CAISERGVSYTF
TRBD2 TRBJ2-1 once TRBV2 TGTGCCAGCAGCGGGGGACTAGCGGGGGGTGAGCAGTTCTTC CASSGGLAGGEQFF
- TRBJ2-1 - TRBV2 TGTGCCAGCAGTGGCGACAAAAGGAATGAGCAGTTCTTC CASSGDKRNEQFF
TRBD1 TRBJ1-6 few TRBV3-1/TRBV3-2 TGTGCCAGCAGCCAAGCGGGACAGGGTAGTAATTCACCCCTCCACTTT CASSQAGQGSNSPLHF
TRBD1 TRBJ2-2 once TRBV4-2 TGTGCCAGCAGCCCCGACAGGGGGGGCCGGGAGCTGTTTTTT CASSPDRGGRELFF
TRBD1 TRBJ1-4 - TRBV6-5 TGTGCCAGCAGCCGGGACAGGGGCGAAAAACTGTTTTTT CASSRDRGEKLFF
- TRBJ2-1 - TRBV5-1 TGCGCCAGCAGCCACGGAGGGCAAGAGCAGTTCTTC CASSHGGQEQFF
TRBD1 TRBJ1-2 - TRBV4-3 TGCGCCAGCAGCCGGCAGGACAGGGGAATCGTTGGCTACACCTTC CASSRQDRGIVGYTF
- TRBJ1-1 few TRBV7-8 TGTGCCAGCAGCTTAGCGGAGATGGCAGTCATGACAGCTTTCTTT CASSLAEMAVMTAFF
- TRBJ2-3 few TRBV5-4 TGTGCCAGCAGCTTGGCGGGAGTCAGGGGGTTGGGGAATACGCAGTATTTT CASSLAGVRGLGNTQYF
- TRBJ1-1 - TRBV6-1 TGTGCCAGCAGTGAAGCGCTTCTATTGGCTTTCTTT CASSEALLLAFF
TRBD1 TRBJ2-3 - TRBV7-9 TGTGCCAGCAGCCACCGGGACAGGGTGGAAGATACGCAGTATTTT CASSHRDRVEDTQYF
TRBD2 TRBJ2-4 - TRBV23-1 TGCGCCAGCAGTCTAGTATCCCGGATAGCGGGGGGGATACCTCTAGCCAAAAACATTCAGTACTTC CASSLVSRIAGGIPLAKNIQYF
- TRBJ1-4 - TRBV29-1 TGCAGCGTTGAAGCTAGGAATGAAAAACTGTTTTTT CSVEARNEKLFF
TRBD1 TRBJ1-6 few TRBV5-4 TGTGCCAGCAGCTTGGCCGATTTCAGGGGGTTTTATAATTCACCCCTCCACTTT CASSLADFRGFYNSPLHF